The entry below describes one TCR beta chain. Other nucleotide sequences in the sample specify the same CDR3. This sample stems from a study of blood T cell repertoires in COVID-19. On the study more broadly: Italy, Spain and the United States were the sources of the convalescent and acute COVID-19 samples.

V lost 4 bases and J lost 3, with 7 bases in between. The CDR3 spans 12 residues. In germline, CDR1 is SGDLS, CDR2 YYNGEE. Per the study methods: Researchers report that nucleated cell counts were estimated from reference gene primer amplification. Sequencing was performed with immunoSEQ multiplex PCR; in TCRdb, only in-frame clones are kept and a portion is missing. V and J calls and clone size come straight from that table; D and trimming were deduced from the DNA. The sample shows around 30,000 clones, around 91% of them seen only once. The rearrangement uses TRBV9 and TRBJ1-1; no firm D call. The material sequenced was peripheral blood. The receptor's source is a man aged 55 to 69 with active COVID-19. This CDR3 is CASSPEDTEAFF. CDR3 coding DNA: TGTGCCAGCAGCCCAGAGGACACTGAAGCTTTCTTT.